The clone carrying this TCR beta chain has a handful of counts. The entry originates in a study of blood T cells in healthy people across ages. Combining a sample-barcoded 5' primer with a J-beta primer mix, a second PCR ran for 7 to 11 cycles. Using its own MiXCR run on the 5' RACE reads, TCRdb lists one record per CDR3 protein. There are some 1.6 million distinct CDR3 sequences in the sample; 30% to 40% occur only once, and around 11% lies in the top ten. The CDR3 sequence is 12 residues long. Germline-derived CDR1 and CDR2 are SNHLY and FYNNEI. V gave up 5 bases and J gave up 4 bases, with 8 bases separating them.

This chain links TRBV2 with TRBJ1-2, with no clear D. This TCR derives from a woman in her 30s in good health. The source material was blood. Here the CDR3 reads CASSKTGYGYTF. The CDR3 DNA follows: TGTGCCAGCAGTAAAACGGGCTATGGCTACACCTTC.